The next 7 T cell receptor beta chains were all read from a single sample in a study of T cells after yellow fever vaccination. Each CDR3 protein is one row after TCRdb ran MiXCR on the 5' RACE reads. The table lists 150,000 to 200,000 distinct CDR3 sequences, approximately 6.2% of them singletons, with less than 3.5% in the top ten. The material was CD4+ T cells sorted from PBMCs, obtained on the day of the first yellow fever vaccination. These receptors were taken from a man younger than 30 who received the YFV17D yellow fever vaccine.

V is TRBV19 and J is TRBJ1-1; perhaps TRBD1 as D (6 bases). V dropped 4 bases and J dropped 1 base, with 13 bases sitting between them. Germline V gene data show CDR1 as LNHDA and CDR2 as SQIVND (reference sequence). This CDR3 spans 15 amino acids. The CDR3 bases are TGTGCCAGTAGTAATCTACCAGGGGCGAACACTGAAGCTTTCTTT. It encodes CASSNLPGANTEAFF.

This clonotype has a count of ten or more. The chain carries TRBV5-1 and TRBJ2-1, with 7 bases fitting TRBD2. Germline CDR1 is SGHRS and CDR2 is YFSETQ. V lost 7 bases, J lost 15 bases, and 19 bases stayed unmatched. The CDR3 covers 14 residues. CDR3 protein: CASSAIGLAGIGFF. CDR3 bases: TGCGCCAGCTCAGCCATCGGGTTAGCGGGTATAGGGTTCTTC.

J is TRBJ1-1 and V is TRBV20-1; D possibly corresponds to TRBD1 (6 bases). The ends were cut back, 4 bases at V and 5 bases at J, with 17 bases in the middle. The germline V gene has CDR1 DFQATT and CDR2 SNEGSKA (reference sequence). The CDR3 has 14 amino acids. In DNA form, the CDR3 reads TGCAGTGCTAAGCCGGGACATCGAAGGACTGAAGCTTTCTTT. Its protein is CSAKPGHRRTEAFF.

This clonotype was found a few times. The chain joins TRBV15 to TRBJ2-3, with D possibly being TRBD1 or TRBD2 (5 bases each). The CDR3 has 14 residues. CDR1 and CDR2 (germline): LNHNV, YYDKDF (reference sequence). Trimming left V 1 base short and J 4 bases short, with 9 bases between. The CDR3 coding sequence is TGTGCCACCAGCAGAGGAGGGGACGCAGATACGCAGTATTTT. It codes for CATSRGGDADTQYF.

This clonotype was detected ten times or more. The gene calls are TRBV15 and TRBJ1-6; TRBD1 aligns across 8 bases. This CDR3 spans 15 amino acids. Per germline, CDR1 LNHNV and CDR2 YYDKDF (reference sequence). J gave up 7 bases and V 5 bases, and 7 bases lay outside the gene matches. CDR3 in amino acids: CATSPADRVNSPLHF. The CDR3 DNA is TGTGCCACCAGCCCGGCGGACAGGGTAAATTCACCCCTCCACTTT.

At least ten counts were recorded for this clonotype. The rearrangement uses TRBV7-2 and TRBJ2-1, with TRBD1 matching over 9 bases. Germline lookup yields CDR1 SGHTA and CDR2 FQGNSA. The V segment lost 5 bases and the J segment 6 bases; nucleotides outside the gene matches: 8. The CDR3 spans 15 residues. CDR3 sequence: CASSARTGDVNEQFF. In nucleotides, the CDR3 is TGTGCCAGCAGCGCCCGGACAGGGGACGTCAATGAGCAGTTCTTC.

This clonotype was observed a handful of times. CDR3 amino acids: CASSPLGRSVYYEQYV. CDR3 nucleotides: TGTGCCAGCAGCCCTTTAGGGAGGTCAGTATACTACGAGCAGTACGTC. V and J are TRBV28 and TRBJ2-7; perhaps TRBD2 as D (6 bases). V lost 6 bases and J lost 3, with 21 bases in between. Germline V gene data show CDR1 as MDHEN and CDR2 as SYDVKM. The CDR3 runs 16 residues.